Each of the 28 T cell receptor beta chains below was sequenced from the same sample in a study of blood T cell repertoires in COVID-19 (dated by TCRdb to 2018 to 2020). The method behind the library was the immunoSEQ multiplex PCR assay. The table comes from immuneACCESS by way of TCRdb, which keeps in-frame sequences with V and J called. Part of the clones is missing from these tables; in studies checked, under half for an unresolved V gene and the rest for unknown reasons. Here the sample has 150,000 or so clones; 85% to 90% occur a single time. The ten largest clonotypes hold over 10% of the sample. Sequencing was done on a sample of peripheral blood. These receptors were obtained from a man between 18 and 35 years old with COVID-19, enrolled during active disease.

J is TRBJ2-7 and V is TRBV7-2, with a weak D call TRBD1 (5 bases). The V gene's germline CDR1 is SGHTA and CDR2 FQGNSA. The ends were cut back, 3 bases at V and 2 bases at J, with 11 bases in the middle. The CDR3 covers 14 residues. The chain's CDR3 is CASSFNAGPYEQYF. In nucleotides, the CDR3 is TGTGCCAGCAGCTTTAATGCAGGGCCCTACGAGCAGTACTTC. Combining the CDR3 with reference TRBV7-2 and TRBJ2-7 gives the whole variable domain GAGVSQSPSNKVTEKGKDVELRCDPISGHTALYWYRQSLGQGLEFLIYFQGNSAPDKSGLPSDRFSAERTGGSVSTLTIQRTQQEDSAVYLCASSFNAGPYEQYFGPGTRLTVT.

The genes are TRBV15 and TRBJ2-1; 14 positions match TRBD2. The junction had 9 bases not matched to a gene; V was cut back by 4 bases and J by 1 base. The CDR3 contains 19 residues. Per germline, CDR1 LNHNV and CDR2 YYDKDF (reference sequence). The CDR3 coding sequence is TGTGCCACCAGCACACTCGGACTAGCGGGAGGATCTTCCTACAATGAGCAGTTCTTC. It translates to CATSTLGLAGGSSYNEQFF.

The rearrangement links TRBV6-5 to TRBJ1-1; unclear D gene. Germline V lookup: CDR1 MNHEY, CDR2 SVGAGI. This CDR3 contains 15 residues. V was trimmed by 6 bases and J by 4 bases, leaving 18 bases between them. The CDR3 sequence is CASSLGGDKGTEAFF. The CDR3 DNA is TGTGCCAGCAGCCTGGGCGGGGATAAGGGCACTGAAGCTTTCTTT.

The V and J genes are TRBV5-1 and TRBJ2-2; no clear D. Germline CDR1 reads SGHRS; CDR2 reads YFSETQ. V gave up 1 base and J gave up 3 bases, with 7 bases separating them. The CDR3 has 14 residues. The CDR3 is CASSLILDTGELFF. As DNA, the CDR3 is TGCGCCAGCAGCTTGATACTGGACACCGGGGAGCTGTTTTTT.

The chain carries TRBV6-5 and TRBJ1-6; 9 nucleotides agree with TRBD1. Germline lookup yields CDR1 MNHEY and CDR2 SVGAGI. J gave up 10 bases and V 9 bases, and 4 bases lay outside the gene matches. The CDR3 spans 12 residues. The CDR3 sequence: CASRTGDSPLHF. DNA of the CDR3: TGTGCCAGTCGGACAGGGGACTCACCCCTCCACTTT.

This clone was seen a handful of times. The CDR3 loop reads CASRPDRGRYEQYF. DNA of the CDR3: TGTGCCAGCAGGCCGGACAGGGGTAGATACGAGCAGTACTTC. The chain joins TRBV6-5 to TRBJ2-7; 9 nucleotides match TRBD1. Germline V gene data show CDR1 as MNHEY and CDR2 as SVGAGI. Trimming at V came to 6 bases and at J to 4 bases, leaving 7 bases not matched to a gene. The CDR3 contains 14 residues.

This clone was seen once. CDR3 bases: TGTGCCAGCAGGGACAGGACCTACGAGCAGTACTTC. Translated, it gives CASRDRTYEQYF. The chain employs TRBV6-5 and TRBJ2-7; 7 bases are a match to TRBD1. The CDR3 runs to 12 residues. The junction had 1 base not matched to a gene; V was cut back by 6 bases and J by 2 bases. Per the germline V gene, CDR1 is MNHEY and CDR2 is SVGAGI.

This clone was found once. The chain carries TRBV27 and TRBJ2-3, with a possible D match to TRBD2 (5 bases). Deletions cut 4 bases from V and 5 bases from J, with 13 bases between. This CDR3 is 14 amino acids long. Germline CDR1 and CDR2: MNHEY and SMNVEV (reference sequence). CDR3: CASSSQPRGDTQYF. The CDR3 DNA follows: TGTGCCAGCAGTTCACAACCCCGGGGAGATACGCAGTATTTT.

DNA of the CDR3: TGTGCCAGCAGCGGCTGGCTAGGGGATGAGCAGTTCTTC. This translates into CASSGWLGDEQFF. The rearrangement uses TRBV9 and TRBJ2-1; a possible D gene is TRBD1 (5 bases). Trimming took 3 bases from V and 8 from J, leaving 12 bases between them. The CDR3 spans 13 residues. Germline V gene data show CDR1 as SGDLS and CDR2 as YYNGEE.

The rearrangement joins TRBV19 to TRBJ2-7; 9 bases are shared with TRBD1. The CDR3 runs to 14 residues. With 3 bases clipped from V and 1 base from J, the junction kept 1 base outside the gene matches. Germline V CDR1 and CDR2: LNHDA, SQIVND (reference sequence). CDR3 region: CASSMGTGSYEQYF. CDR3 sequence (DNA): TGTGCCAGTAGTATGGGGACAGGGTCCTACGAGCAGTACTTC.

This chain connects TRBV28 to TRBJ2-7, with 10 nucleotides matching TRBD1. The CDR3 has 15 residues. V trimming: 10 bases; J trimming: 4 bases; junction bases outside the gene matches: 13. CDR1 is MDHEN, CDR2 SYDVKM, per germline. For the CDR3, the DNA is TGTGCCACTTCACCGCCGGGACAGGGGTTGTACGAGCAGTACTTC. Translated, it gives CATSPPGQGLYEQYF. The whole variable domain, remainder taken from reference TRBV28 and TRBJ2-7, is DVKVTQSSRYLVKRTGEKVFLECVQDMDHENMFWYRQDPGLGLRLIYFSYDVKMKEKGDIPEGYSVSREKKERFSLILESASTNQTSMYLCATSPPGQGLYEQYFGPGTRLTVT.

In this sample, this clone turned up once. V usage is TRBV2 and J usage is TRBJ1-3; TRBD1 matches 9 bases. The CDR3 length is 14 residues. Germline CDR1 SNHLY, CDR2 FYNNEI. The V gene end was trimmed by 6 bases and the J gene end by 4 bases; junction bases not matched to a gene: 4. The CDR3 DNA is TGTGCCAGCAGGGGACAGGGCAAGGGAAACACCATATATTTT. Its protein product is CASRGQGKGNTIYF.

The rearrangement uses TRBV6-2 or TRBV6-3 and TRBJ2-7; the D is unclear. The germline CDR1 and CDR2 sequences are MNHEY and SVGEGT. This CDR3 has 14 residues. V was shortened by 5 bases and J by 4 bases, with 15 bases between the two germline ends. The CDR3 region is CASSLRTVPYEQYF. CDR3 bases: TGTGCCAGCAGTCTAAGAACCGTCCCTTACGAGCAGTACTTC.

The rearrangement uses TRBV5-1 and TRBJ1-1; D is possibly TRBD1 (6 bases). V was shortened by 6 bases and J by 7 bases, with 10 bases between the two germline ends. Germline loops: CDR1 SGHRS, CDR2 YFSETQ. This CDR3 has 11 residues. The CDR3 sequence: CASTHRDEAFF. The DNA of the CDR3 is TGCGCCAGCACACACAGGGATGAAGCTTTCTTT.

The CDR3 DNA sequence: TGTGCCAGCAGCACAAGCAGTCAGGGAACGGCGGGAAACACCATATATTTT. The encoded protein is CASSTSSQGTAGNTIYF. The rearrangement joins TRBV5-5 to TRBJ1-3, with TRBD1 as a possible D gene (5 bases). CDR1 and CDR2 (germline): SGHKS, YYEKEE (reference sequence). This CDR3 is built from 17 residues. V gave up 4 bases and J gave up 4 bases, with 21 bases separating them.

The chain combines TRBV19 with TRBJ2-3, with TRBD1 matching 8 bases. Germline lookup yields CDR1 LNHDA and CDR2 SQIVND (reference sequence). This CDR3 spans 17 amino acids. V dropped 3 bases and J dropped 1; count of bases not matched to a gene: 9. CDR3 in amino acids: CASSMGTGNIGTDTQYF. CDR3 sequence (DNA): TGTGCCAGTAGTATGGGGACAGGAAATATAGGCACAGATACGCAGTATTTT. The whole variable domain, remainder taken from reference TRBV19 and TRBJ2-3, is DGGITQSPKYLFRKEGQNVTLSCEQNLNHDAMYWYRQDPGQGLRLIYYSQIVNDFQKGDIAEGYSVSREKKESFPLTVTSAQKNPTAFYLCASSMGTGNIGTDTQYFGPGTRLTVL.

V gene TRBV27 combines with J gene TRBJ2-2, with D possibly TRBD2 on 6 matching bases. Trimming pared 3 bases from V and 7 bases from J, leaving 12 bases between. In germline, CDR1 is MNHEY, CDR2 SMNVEV (reference sequence). The CDR3 sequence is 14 residues long. In DNA, the CDR3 is TGTGCCAGCAGTTTCCGGGGAGCGGGCGGGGAGCTGTTTTTT. It specifies CASSFRGAGGELFF.

The rearrangement uses TRBV29-1 and TRBJ2-3, with 8 positions matching TRBD1. The CDR3 is 13 residues long. V dropped 4 bases and J dropped 2; count of bases not matched to a gene: 2. Germline V gives CDR1 SQVTM, CDR2 ANQGSEA. CDR3 protein: CSVAGQVTDTQYF. The CDR3, as DNA: TGCAGCGTTGCGGGACAGGTCACAGATACGCAGTATTTT.

J is TRBJ2-7 and V is TRBV9; TRBD1 is a possible D gene (6 bases). V was cut by 4 bases and J by 3 bases, with 17 bases left in between. CDR1 SGDLS and CDR2 YYNGEE come from the germline V gene. The CDR3 extends over 15 amino acids. CDR3 DNA: TGTGCCAGCAGCAAAACAGGGACGTCAGACTACGAGCAGTACTTC. Its protein is CASSKTGTSDYEQYF.

The chain links TRBV6-5 to TRBJ2-1, with 9 positions matching TRBD2. The ends lost 4 bases at V and 9 bases at J; junction bases unmatched: 10. This CDR3 contains 15 residues. Germline V gene data show CDR1 as MNHEY and CDR2 as SVGAGI. For the CDR3, the DNA is TGTGCCAGCAGTTTCGAACGGACTAGCGTCAGTGAGCAGTTCTTC. This encodes CASSFERTSVSEQFF.

This chain connects TRBV5-1 to TRBJ2-1, with 8 bases fitting TRBD2. V shed 3 bases and J 0 bases; nucleotides not matched to a gene: 2. The germline V gene encodes CDR1 SGHRS and CDR2 YFSETQ. The CDR3 spans 15 residues. The CDR3 sequence: CASSSGLGSYNEQFF. The CDR3 nucleotides read TGCGCCAGCAGCTCGGGACTAGGCTCCTACAATGAGCAGTTCTTC. The variable domain in full, completed from reference TRBV5-1 and TRBJ2-1, reads KAGVTQTPRYLIKTRGQQVTLSCSPISGHRSVSWYQQTPGQGLQFLFEYFSETQRNKGNFPGRFSGRQFSNSRSEMNVSTLELGDSALYLCASSSGLGSYNEQFFGPGTRLTVL.

This chain joins TRBV30 and TRBJ1-5, with a possible D match to TRBD1 (6 bases). Per the germline V gene, CDR1 is GTSNPN and CDR2 is SVGIG (reference sequence). The CDR3 loop spans 14 amino acids. V shed 0 bases and J shed 5 bases, with 11 bases lying between them. CDR3 DNA: TGTGCCTGGAGTGTAACAGGGAGGGATCAGCCCCAGCATTTT. It translates to CAWSVTGRDQPQHF.

This clone was detected once. The rearrangement joins TRBV4-1 to TRBJ2-7; 8 bases are shared with TRBD1. The CDR3 is made up of 16 amino acids. CDR1 is MGHRA and CDR2 is YSYEKL in the germline V gene. J was trimmed by 3 bases and V by 1 base; bases with no gene match: 8. CDR3 nucleotide sequence: TGCGCCAGCAGCCAAGCAGGGGGCAACCCCCGCTACGAGCAGTACTTC. Translation gives CASSQAGGNPRYEQYF.

This clone was recorded once. The gene calls are TRBV7-2 and TRBJ2-7, with unresolved D. Germline CDR1 reads SGHTA; CDR2 reads FQGNSA. The germline V and J ends were trimmed by 5 bases and 5 bases, with 19 bases remaining between them. The CDR3 has 15 amino acids. The CDR3 bases are TGTGCCAGCAGCCCAAGCGCCCCTCCAAACAACGAGCAGTACTTC. This gives the protein CASSPSAPPNNEQYF.

The rearrangement joins TRBV6-5 to TRBJ2-7; 10 bases fit TRBD1. The CDR3 covers 15 residues. The germline gives CDR1 MNHEY, CDR2 SVGAGI. V lost 3 bases to trimming and J lost 4 bases; unmatched junction nucleotides: 6. The CDR3: CASSYYGTGVYEQYF. CDR3 nucleotide sequence: TGTGCCAGCAGTTATTATGGGACAGGGGTGTACGAGCAGTACTTC.

This sequence joins TRBV6-5 and TRBJ1-2, with a possible D match to TRBD1 (5 bases). V lost 0 bases and J 6 bases, leaving 8 bases between the germline ends. This CDR3 is 13 amino acids long. The germline V gene encodes CDR1 MNHEY and CDR2 SVGAGI. The CDR3 DNA sequence: TGTGCCAGCAGTTACTCGACAGTAGATGGCTACACCTTC. As protein: CASSYSTVDGYTF.

This chain links TRBV19 with TRBJ1-6, with 9 bases lining up with TRBD1. This CDR3 comprises 14 residues. V gave up 9 bases and J gave up 8 bases; unmatched junction bases: 8. Germline assignment: CDR1 LNHDA and CDR2 SQIVND (reference sequence). The CDR3 loop reads CASQPGQGYSPLHF. Written as DNA, the CDR3 is TGTGCCAGCCAGCCGGGACAGGGTTATTCACCCCTCCACTTT. Variable domain in full (rest from reference TRBV19 and TRBJ1-6): DGGITQSPKYLFRKEGQNVTLSCEQNLNHDAMYWYRQDPGQGLRLIYYSQIVNDFQKGDIAEGYSVSREKKESFPLTVTSAQKNPTAFYLCASQPGQGYSPLHFGNGTRLTVT.

V gene TRBV9 combines with J gene TRBJ2-6, with a possible D match to TRBD1 (6 bases). Germline CDR1 is SGDLS and CDR2 is YYNGEE. The ends were cut back, 2 bases at V and 3 bases at J, with 9 bases in the middle. There are 15 residues in the CDR3. CDR3: CASSVRGSGANVLTF. The CDR3 DNA reads TGTGCCAGCAGCGTCAGGGGAAGTGGGGCCAACGTCCTGACTTTC.